Sequencing of this T cell receptor beta chain was carried out in a study of high-grade serous ovarian cancer treatment subgroups. Study-wide background: Each sample yielded on average approximately 7,500 unique TCR beta rearrangements from about 15,000 reads.

Tumor samples were obtained before definitive surgery or chemotherapy. About this clone: Its matching antigen is unknown.

Sequenced by immunoSEQ multiplex PCR; TCRdb stores in-frame clones only, minus some. The repertoire consists of some 5,100 clones, with 65% to 70% occurring once and the leading ten covering 9% to 9.5%. Germline V gives CDR1 MRHNA, CDR2 SNTAGT. The ends lost 8 bases at V and 7 bases at J; junction bases unmatched: 15. CDR3 length equals 15 residues. Findings and caveats of the study: Higher neoantigen levels went with greater TCR clonal relatedness. Spatial context was lost because tumors were sequenced in bulk. Same-patient tumor repertoires overlapped at roughly 0.095 to 0.85; different patients barely overlapped.

The TCR originated in a human donor with high-grade serous ovarian cancer. The genes are TRBV6-4 and TRBJ2-3; 7 bases align to TRBD2. The source material was tumor tissue. CDR3 sequence (DNA): TGTGCCAGCTCGGCCGTTGGTAGCGGGTTGAATACGCAGTATTTT. This encodes CASSAVGSGLNTQYF.